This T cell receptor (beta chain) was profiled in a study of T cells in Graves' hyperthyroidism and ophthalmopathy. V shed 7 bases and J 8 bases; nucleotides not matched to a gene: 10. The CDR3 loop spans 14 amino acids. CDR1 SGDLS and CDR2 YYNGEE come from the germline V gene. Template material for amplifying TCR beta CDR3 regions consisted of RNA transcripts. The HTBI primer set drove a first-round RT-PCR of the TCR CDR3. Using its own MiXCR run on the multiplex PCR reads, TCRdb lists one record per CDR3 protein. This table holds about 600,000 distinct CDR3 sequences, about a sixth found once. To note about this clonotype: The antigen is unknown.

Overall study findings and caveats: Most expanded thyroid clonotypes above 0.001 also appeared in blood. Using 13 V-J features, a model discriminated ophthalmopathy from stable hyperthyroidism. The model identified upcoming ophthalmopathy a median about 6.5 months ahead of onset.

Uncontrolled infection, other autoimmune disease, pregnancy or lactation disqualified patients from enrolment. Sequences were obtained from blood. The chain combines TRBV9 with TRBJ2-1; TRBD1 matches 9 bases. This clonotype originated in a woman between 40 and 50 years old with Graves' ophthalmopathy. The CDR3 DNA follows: TGTGCCAGCTACGGGGACAGGGTAGGCCATGAGCAGTTCTTC. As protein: CASYGDRVGHEQFF.